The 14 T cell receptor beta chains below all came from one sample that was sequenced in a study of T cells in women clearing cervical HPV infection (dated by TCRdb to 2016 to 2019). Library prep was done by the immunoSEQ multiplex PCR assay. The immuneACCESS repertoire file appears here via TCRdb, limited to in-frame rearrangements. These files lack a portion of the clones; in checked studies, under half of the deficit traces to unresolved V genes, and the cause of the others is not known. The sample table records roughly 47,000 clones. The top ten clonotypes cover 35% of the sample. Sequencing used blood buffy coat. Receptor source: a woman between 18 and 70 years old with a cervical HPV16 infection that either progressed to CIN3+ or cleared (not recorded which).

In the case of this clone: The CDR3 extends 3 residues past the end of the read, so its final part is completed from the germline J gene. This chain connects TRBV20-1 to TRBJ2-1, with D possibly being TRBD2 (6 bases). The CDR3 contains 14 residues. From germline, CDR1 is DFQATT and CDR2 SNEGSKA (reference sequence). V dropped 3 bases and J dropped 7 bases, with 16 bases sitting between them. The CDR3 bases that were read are TGCAGTGCTAGGAGGACTACCCTGGATAATGAG. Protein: CSARRTTLDNE. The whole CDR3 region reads CSARRTTLDNEQFF.

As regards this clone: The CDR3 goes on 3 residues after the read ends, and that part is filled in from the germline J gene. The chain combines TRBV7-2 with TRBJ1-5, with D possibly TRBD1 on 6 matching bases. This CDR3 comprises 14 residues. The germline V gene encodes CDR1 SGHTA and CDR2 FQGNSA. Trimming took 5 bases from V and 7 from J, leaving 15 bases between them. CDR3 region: CASSNSGVGQPQHF. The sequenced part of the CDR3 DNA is TGTGCCAGCAGCAACTCAGGGGTTGGGCAGCCC.

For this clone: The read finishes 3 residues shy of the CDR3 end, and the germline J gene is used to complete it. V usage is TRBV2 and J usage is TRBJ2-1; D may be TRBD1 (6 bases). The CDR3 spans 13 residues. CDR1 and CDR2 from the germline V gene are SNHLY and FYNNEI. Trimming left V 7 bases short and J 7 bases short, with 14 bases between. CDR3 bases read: TGTGCCAGCAAGCAGGGGATGGGGAATGAG. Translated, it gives CASKQGMGNE. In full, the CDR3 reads CASKQGMGNEQFF.

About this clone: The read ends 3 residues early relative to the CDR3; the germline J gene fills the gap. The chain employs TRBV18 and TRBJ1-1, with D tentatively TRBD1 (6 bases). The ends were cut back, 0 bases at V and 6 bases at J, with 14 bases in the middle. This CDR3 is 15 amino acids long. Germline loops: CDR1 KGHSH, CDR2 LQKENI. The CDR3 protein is CASSPPGRGGAEAFF. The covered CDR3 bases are TGTGCCAGCTCACCACCAGGCAGGGGTGGCGCTGAA.

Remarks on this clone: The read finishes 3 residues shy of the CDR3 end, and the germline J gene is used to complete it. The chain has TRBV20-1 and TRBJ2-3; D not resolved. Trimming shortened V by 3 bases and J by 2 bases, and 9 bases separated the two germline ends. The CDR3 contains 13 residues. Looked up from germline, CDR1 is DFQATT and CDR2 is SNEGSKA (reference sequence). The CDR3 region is CSARWPLTDTQYF. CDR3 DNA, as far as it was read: TGCAGTGCTAGGTGGCCCCTCACAGATACG.

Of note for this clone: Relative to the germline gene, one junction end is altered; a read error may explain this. CDR3 residues: CASSLASGAGEKLFF. The sequenced part of the CDR3 DNA is TGTGCTAGCAGCTTAGCGAGCGGGGCCGGGGAAAAA. The V gene is TRBV7-7, the J gene TRBJ1-4; the D gene is possibly TRBD1 (5 bases). Read sequence stops 3 residues before the CDR3 end, and the germline J gene provides the missing end. The length of the CDR3 is 15 residues. Per germline, CDR1 SSHAT and CDR2 FNYEAQ (reference sequence).

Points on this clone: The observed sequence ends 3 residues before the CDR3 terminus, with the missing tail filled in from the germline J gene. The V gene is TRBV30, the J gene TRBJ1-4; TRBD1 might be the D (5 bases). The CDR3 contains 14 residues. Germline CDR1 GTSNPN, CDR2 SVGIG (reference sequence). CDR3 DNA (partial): TGTGCCTGTACTTGGGTGGATGGGGCCAACGTA. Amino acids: CACTWVDGANV. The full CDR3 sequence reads CACTWVDGANVLFF.

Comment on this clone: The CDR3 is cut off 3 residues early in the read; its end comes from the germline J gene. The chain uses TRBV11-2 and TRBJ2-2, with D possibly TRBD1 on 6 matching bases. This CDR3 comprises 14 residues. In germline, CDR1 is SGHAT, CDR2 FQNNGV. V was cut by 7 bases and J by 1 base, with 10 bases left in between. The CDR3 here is CASTVQGNTGELFF. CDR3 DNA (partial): TGTGCCAGCACAGTACAGGGGAACACCGGGGAG.

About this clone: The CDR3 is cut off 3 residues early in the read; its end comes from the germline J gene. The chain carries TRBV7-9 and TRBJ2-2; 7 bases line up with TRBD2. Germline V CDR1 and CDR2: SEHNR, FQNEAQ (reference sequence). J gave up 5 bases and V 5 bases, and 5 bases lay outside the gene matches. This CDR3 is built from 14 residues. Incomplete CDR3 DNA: TGTGCCAGCAGCGCCGGACTAGTAACCGGGGAG. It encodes CASSAGLVTGE. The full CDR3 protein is CASSAGLVTGELFF.

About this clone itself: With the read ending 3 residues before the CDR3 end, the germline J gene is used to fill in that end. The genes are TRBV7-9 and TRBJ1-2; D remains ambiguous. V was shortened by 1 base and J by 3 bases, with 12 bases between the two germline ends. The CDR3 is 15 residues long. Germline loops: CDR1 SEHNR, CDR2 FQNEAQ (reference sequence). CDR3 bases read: TGTGCCAGCAGCTTAGAACCCGGGTTGGACTATGGC. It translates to CASSLEPGLDYG. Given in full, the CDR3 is CASSLEPGLDYGYTF.

The CDR3 bases that were read are TGCAGTGCTAGTCGCTCGGGACTAGTCGGACCCGAG. This encodes CSASRSGLVGPE. The CDR3 in full is CSASRSGLVGPEQYF. The chain carries TRBV20-1 and TRBJ2-7; 8 nucleotides agree with TRBD2. The DNA ends 3 residues before the CDR3 does, and the rest of the CDR3 is filled in from the germline J gene. The CDR3 sequence is 15 residues long. The V segment lost 3 bases and the J segment 6 bases; nucleotides outside the gene matches: 13. The germline V gene encodes CDR1 DFQATT and CDR2 SNEGSKA (reference sequence).

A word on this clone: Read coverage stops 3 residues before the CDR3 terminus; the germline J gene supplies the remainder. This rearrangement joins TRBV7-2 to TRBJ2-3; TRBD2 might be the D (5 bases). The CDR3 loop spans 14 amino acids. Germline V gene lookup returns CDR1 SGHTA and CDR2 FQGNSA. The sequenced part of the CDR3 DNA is TGTGCCAGCAGCTTAATGAGGGCCCAAGAGACG. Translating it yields CASSLMRAQET. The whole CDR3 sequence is CASSLMRAQETQYF.

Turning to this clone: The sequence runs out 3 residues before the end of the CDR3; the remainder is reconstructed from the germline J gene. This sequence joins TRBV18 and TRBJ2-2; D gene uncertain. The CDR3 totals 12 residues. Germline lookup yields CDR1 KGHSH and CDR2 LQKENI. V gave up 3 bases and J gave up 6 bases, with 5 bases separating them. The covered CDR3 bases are TGTGCCAGCTCACCCAGATCCGGGGAG. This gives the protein CASSPRSGE. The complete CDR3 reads CASSPRSGELFF.

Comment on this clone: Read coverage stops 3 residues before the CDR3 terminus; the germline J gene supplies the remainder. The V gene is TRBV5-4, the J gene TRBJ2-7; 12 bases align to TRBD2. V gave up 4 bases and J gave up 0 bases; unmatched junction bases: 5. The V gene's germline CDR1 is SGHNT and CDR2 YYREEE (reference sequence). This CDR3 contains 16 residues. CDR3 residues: CASSATSGRFSYEQYF. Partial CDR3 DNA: TGTGCCAGCAGCGCGACTAGCGGGAGATTCTCCTACGAG.